This T cell receptor (beta chain) was captured by sequencing in a study of T cells in Graves' hyperthyroidism and ophthalmopathy. Broader study findings: Onset of ophthalmopathy came a median around 6.2 months after the model predicted it.

The CDR3 is made up of 16 amino acids. V shed 0 bases and J shed 0 bases, with 11 bases lying between them. Germline CDR1 and CDR2: LGHNA and YSLEER. Ten or more counts support this clonotype. As yet, its antigen is unknown. From RNA transcripts, TCR beta CDR3 regions were amplified. HTBI primers were employed in a first-round RT-PCR of the TCR CDR3. TCRdb reprocessed the multiplex PCR reads with MiXCR, giving one entry per CDR3 protein. The data hold a few hundred thousand distinct CDR3 sequences, with approximately 16% observed a single time. PBMCs were collected from an approximately 10 ml volume of fresh peripheral blood.

Material: blood. The sequence was obtained from a man in his forties with Graves' hyperthyroidism. The chain recombines TRBV4-3 with TRBJ1-1, with D uncertain. DNA for the CDR3: TGCGCCAGCAGCCAAGAGCTCTTGGGCGTGAACACTGAAGCTTTCTTT. Translated: CASSQELLGVNTEAFF.